A selection of T cell receptor beta chains follows, all from one sample in a study of blood T cell repertoires in COVID-19. The method was immunoSEQ multiplex PCR; TCRdb's version includes in-frame clones alone and lacks a portion of them. The sample shows some 370,000 clones, around 90% of them seen only once. The sequenced sample was peripheral blood. Receptors were obtained from a man aged 18-30 years with active or convalescent COVID-19. Each CDR3 is given with its conserved first and last residue. The D gene is left open where the match is weak. Expanded clones are given a class, and other clones once, few, many or no size at all.

J gene | V gene | D gene | clone size | CDR3 DNA | CDR3 protein
TRBJ2-2 | TRBV13 | TRBD1 | - | TGTGCCAGCAGCCCCCAAAGGACAGGGGACACCGGGGAGCTGTTTTTT | CASSPQRTGDTGELFF
TRBJ2-5 | TRBV6-5 | - | - | TGTGCCAGCACCCCCTTTGGGAGGACCGAAGAGACCCAGTACTTC | CASTPFGRTEETQYF
TRBJ2-1 | TRBV11-2 | TRBD2 | - | TGTGCCAGCAGCTTATTACTAGCGGGAGGTTCCTACAATGAGCAGTTCTTC | CASSLLLAGGSYNEQFF
TRBJ2-1 | TRBV24-1 | - | - | TGTGCCACCAGTGTTTGGGGGGGGCTGGCTGAGCAGTTCTTC | CATSVWGGLAEQFF
TRBJ1-1 | TRBV28 | - | - | TGTGCCAGCAGTTCCCCCACCTACGGGAGCACTGAAGCTTTCTTT | CASSSPTYGSTEAFF
TRBJ2-1 | TRBV6-2/TRBV6-3 | TRBD2 | - | TGTGCCAGCAGTCCCCTAACGGGAGGGCCTTACAATGAGCAGTTCTTC | CASSPLTGGPYNEQFF
TRBJ2-3 | TRBV18 | TRBD1 | once | TGTGCCAGCTCACCTAACACAGGGGCAGATACGCAGTATTTT | CASSPNTGADTQYF
TRBJ2-2 | TRBV18 | TRBD2 | - | TGTGCCAGCTCACGAGAGACTAGCGGGAACCACGGGGAGCTGTTTTTT | CASSRETSGNHGELFF
TRBJ2-7 | TRBV2 | - | - | TGTGCCAGCAGTGACTGGCTAACTACCTACGAGCAGTACTTC | CASSDWLTTYEQYF
TRBJ2-1 | TRBV11-1 | - | - | TGTGCCAGCAGCTTAGTTTTGTCTCCCGTCTCGTTCTTC | CASSLVLSPVSFF
TRBJ1-2 | TRBV19 | - | once | TGTGCCAGTAGTACTACAGGAACCCCTGGGTATGGCTACACCTTC | CASSTTGTPGYGYTF
TRBJ2-1 | TRBV4-1 | TRBD2 | - | TGCGCCAGCAGCCAAGATCCGGCTAGCGGGAGGGGTAATGAGCAGTTCTTC | CASSQDPASGRGNEQFF
TRBJ1-2 | TRBV9 | TRBD1 | - | TGTGCCAGCAGCGTATCCCATCGGTTAGGGACAGTCATCGAAACCTCCTATGGCTACACCTTC | CASSVSHRLGTVIETSYGYTF
TRBJ1-2 | TRBV3-1/TRBV3-2 | - | - | TGTGCCAGCAGCCACAATCAGGGTTTTCGCTACACCTTC | CASSHNQGFRYTF
TRBJ1-4 | TRBV5-1 | - | - | TGCGCCAGCAGCTTGCCTCCTTTAGTACCAACTAATGAAAAACTGTTTTTT | CASSLPPLVPTNEKLFF
TRBJ1-6 | TRBV7-2 | TRBD1 | - | TGTGCCAGCAGCGTATCCGACAGGGATTTTTCACCCCTCCACTTT | CASSVSDRDFSPLHF
TRBJ1-6 | TRBV7-3 | TRBD1 | - | TGTGCCAGCAGCTTAGCAGGGACAGGGTATTCACCCCTCCACTTT | CASSLAGTGYSPLHF
TRBJ2-7 | TRBV5-4 | TRBD1 | - | TGTGCCAGCAGCTTGGCGGCAGGGGGAAGCTCCTACGAGCAGTACTTC | CASSLAAGGSSYEQYF
TRBJ2-2 | TRBV19 | TRBD1 | - | TGTGCCAGTAGTAAGAAGGGCAGGGGGCTCAGGCTAAGAGGCACCGGGGAGCTGTTTTTT | CASSKKGRGLRLRGTGELFF
TRBJ2-3 | TRBV29-1 | - | - | TGCAGCGCCCCTTGGGAGGGGGGCACAGATACGCAGTATTTT | CSAPWEGGTDTQYF
TRBJ1-3 | TRBV6-5 | TRBD1 | - | TGTGCCAGCAGTAACAGGGGGCTGCGAAACACCATATATTTT | CASSNRGLRNTIYF
TRBJ1-4 | TRBV27 | TRBD1 | - | TGTGCCAGCAGTGGGGACAGGGGGCGCGGTGAAAAACTGTTTTTT | CASSGDRGRGEKLFF
TRBJ2-5 | TRBV3-1/TRBV3-2 | TRBD1 | - | TGTGCCAGCAGCCTGACAGGGTCAGGGGAGACCCAGTACTTC | CASSLTGSGETQYF
TRBJ2-1 | TRBV2 | - | - | TGTGCCAGCAGTGAATGGTTAGGGGGACGGGTAATCGGGTATGAGCAGTTCTTC | CASSEWLGGRVIGYEQFF
TRBJ1-2 | TRBV6-5 | - | - | TGTGCCAGCAGACCCATATCGGGTGGCTACACCTTC | CASRPISGGYTF
TRBJ1-1 | TRBV2 | TRBD1 | once | TGTGCCAGCACCTCAACCGGACAGGGGGGGACTGAAGCTTTCTTT | CASTSTGQGGTEAFF
TRBJ1-6 | TRBV6-1 | - | - | TGTGCCAGCAGTGAGAGGAGGGATGATTCACCCCTCCACTTT | CASSERRDDSPLHF
TRBJ1-5 | TRBV3-1/TRBV3-2 | - | few | TGTGCCAGCAGCCAAGAGGCAGGGCTAGGTCAGCCCCAGCATTTT | CASSQEAGLGQPQHF
TRBJ2-3 | TRBV9 | TRBD2 | - | TGTGCCAGCAGCCGGACTAGCTTATTGGGAGATACGCAGTATTTT | CASSRTSLLGDTQYF
TRBJ1-1 | TRBV12-3/TRBV12-4 | - | - | TGTGCCAGCAGCTCCTCGGGGGGTGCTTTCTTT | CASSSSGGAFF
TRBJ2-7 | TRBV29-1 | - | - | TGCAGCGTTGAAGGGGCAGCCTACGAGCAGTACTTC | CSVEGAAYEQYF
TRBJ1-1 | TRBV28 | TRBD1 | - | TGTGCCAGCAGACCTCGCGGGTGGGACAGGGGTAGAATTGAAGCTTTCTTT | CASRPRGWDRGRIEAFF
TRBJ1-1 | TRBV11-2 | - | few | TGTGCCAGCAGCTTAAAGAGGAACACTGAAGCTTTCTTT | CASSLKRNTEAFF
TRBJ2-1 | TRBV6-4 | TRBD2 | few | TGTGCCAGCAGTGAACTAAGCGGGAGTTCCTACAATGAGCAGTTCTTC | CASSELSGSSYNEQFF
TRBJ2-7 | TRBV4-1 | - | - | TGCGCCAGCAGCCTAAGTAAAGTGGGGGCTATGGATAGGCCCTACGAGCAGTACTTC | CASSLSKVGAMDRPYEQYF
TRBJ1-1 | TRBV28 | - | - | TGTGCCAGCAGTTTACCGGGGGGCACTGAAGCTTTCTTT | CASSLPGGTEAFF
TRBJ2-4 | TRBV6-2/TRBV6-3 | TRBD2 | - | TGTGCCAGCAGTTTTAGCGGGGTAAAAAACATTCAGTACTTC | CASSFSGVKNIQYF
TRBJ2-3 | TRBV11-2 | - | - | TGTGCCAGCAGCTTAAAACTGGGGCCTAGCGCAGATACGCAGTATTTT | CASSLKLGPSADTQYF
TRBJ2-3 | TRBV6-7 | - | - | TGTGCCAGCAGTTACCCGAACGGGAGTCCCGCAGATACGCAGTATTTT | CASSYPNGSPADTQYF
TRBJ2-6 | TRBV14 | TRBD1 | - | TGTGCCAGCAGCACTCTACCGGGACAGGTAGCTGGGGCCAACGTGCTGACTTTC | CASSTLPGQVAGANVLTF
TRBJ1-1 | TRBV9 | TRBD1 | - | TGTGCCAGCAGCAGGGACAGGGTGGGTGCTGAAGCTTTCTTT | CASSRDRVGAEAFF
TRBJ2-3 | TRBV5-1 | - | - | TGCGCCAGCAGCTTCGGGAGGAGAGGGGGGTATGCAGATACGCAGTATTTT | CASSFGRRGGYADTQYF
TRBJ2-2 | TRBV5-1 | - | - | TGCGCCAGCAGCTGGACAACTCTGAACACCGGGGAGCTGTTTTTT | CASSWTTLNTGELFF
TRBJ2-7 | TRBV19 | TRBD1 | - | TGTGCCAGTAGTCGGACAGGGGTTATCTACGAGCAGTACTTC | CASSRTGVIYEQYF
TRBJ2-1 | TRBV7-9 | TRBD2 | - | TGTGCCAGCAGCTCTCTTAGCGGGAGCTCCTACAATGAGCAGTTCTTC | CASSSLSGSSYNEQFF
TRBJ2-5 | TRBV7-9 | - | - | TGTGCCAGTCGAGGTGGAGAGACCCAGTACTTC | CASRGGETQYF
TRBJ2-3 | TRBV12-3/TRBV12-4 | - | - | TGTGCCAGTCGACTGACTCCCACAGATACGCAGTATTTT | CASRLTPTDTQYF
TRBJ1-3 | TRBV7-2 | TRBD1 | - | TGTGCCAGCATAGACAGGGGCTCTGGAAACACCATATATTTT | CASIDRGSGNTIYF
TRBJ1-1 | TRBV6-6 | - | - | TGTGCCAGCAGTGAGGGGGCTGAAGCTTTCTTT | CASSEGAEAFF
TRBJ1-2 | TRBV19 | - | - | TGTGCCAGTAGGGTCCGGGATAACTATGGCTACACCTTC | CASRVRDNYGYTF
TRBJ1-1 | TRBV4-1 | - | - | TGCGCCAGCAGCCGAAACGAGGGCACTGAAGCTTTCTTT | CASSRNEGTEAFF
TRBJ2-3 | TRBV27 | - | - | TGTGCCAGCAGTCAAACACCCACAGATACGCAGTATTTT | CASSQTPTDTQYF